This TCR beta chain comes out of a study of blood T cell repertoires in COVID-19. Background on the study: COVID-19 samples from acute and convalescent phases originated in the United States, Italy and Spain. Sources were T cells, B-cell-depleted T cells, or PBMCs; the material itself was cDNA or gDNA.

In the authors' workflow: For nucleated cells, counts were estimated from reference gene primer amplification. Generated by immunoSEQ multiplex PCR, the TCRdb table keeps only in-frame clones and is missing some. That table furnishes V, J and clone size, whereas the DNA furnished D and trimming. Of a few hundred thousand clones in the sample, around 89% were seen once. The CDR3 extends over 16 amino acids. The germline V and J ends were trimmed by 5 bases and 0 bases, with 15 bases remaining between them. Germline-derived CDR1 and CDR2 are MNHEY and SMNVEV (reference sequence). Source material: peripheral blood. V gene TRBV27 combines with J gene TRBJ2-3, with D unclear. This receptor was identified in a woman aged 55-69 years with acute or convalescent COVID-19. The CDR3 spells CASSPPARASTDTQYF. For the CDR3, the DNA is TGTGCCAGCAGTCCCCCAGCGCGCGCTAGCACAGATACGCAGTATTTT.